This entry concerns a single TCR beta chain. CDR3 length: 15 amino acids. With 0 bases clipped from V and 8 bases from J, the junction kept 7 bases outside the gene matches. The germline V gene has CDR1 SQVTM and CDR2 ANQGSEA. This sample is part of a study of T-cell reconstitution after alpha-beta-depleted transplantation in children. Unique molecular identifiers were incorporated during preparation of the TCRbeta library. TCRdb called the PCR reads again in MiXCR, with one record for every CDR3 protein. The sample includes 300,000 or so distinct CDR3 sequences, 9.9% of them seen just once. The material was PBMCs from the stem cell graft donor, obtained from the stem cell graft. The TCR sequence derives from a human donor who donated a stem cell graft to a child with SCID. The chain combines TRBV29-1 with TRBJ2-1; 10 bases line up with TRBD2. CDR3 protein: CSVEDTLAGWDEQFF. The CDR3, as DNA: TGCAGCGTTGAAGATACACTAGCGGGGTGGGATGAGCAGTTCTTC.